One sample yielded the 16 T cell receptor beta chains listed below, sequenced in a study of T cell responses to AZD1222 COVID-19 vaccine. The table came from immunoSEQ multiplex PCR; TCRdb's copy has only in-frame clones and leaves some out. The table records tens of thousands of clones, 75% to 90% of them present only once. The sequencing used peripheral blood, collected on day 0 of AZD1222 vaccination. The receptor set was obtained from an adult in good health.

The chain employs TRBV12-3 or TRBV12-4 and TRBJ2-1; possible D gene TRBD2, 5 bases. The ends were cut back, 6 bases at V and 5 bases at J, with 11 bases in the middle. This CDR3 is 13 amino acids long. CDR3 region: CASRMTIDNEQFF. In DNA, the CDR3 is TGTGCCAGCAGGATGACTATTGACAATGAGCAGTTCTTC.

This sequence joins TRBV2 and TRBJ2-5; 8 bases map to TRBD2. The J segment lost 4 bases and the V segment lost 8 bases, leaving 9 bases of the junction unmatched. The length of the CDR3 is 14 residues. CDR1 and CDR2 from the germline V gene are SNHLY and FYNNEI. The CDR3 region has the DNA TGTGCCAGCGGAACCGGGACTAGTGCAGAGACCCAGTACTTC. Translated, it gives CASGTGTSAETQYF.

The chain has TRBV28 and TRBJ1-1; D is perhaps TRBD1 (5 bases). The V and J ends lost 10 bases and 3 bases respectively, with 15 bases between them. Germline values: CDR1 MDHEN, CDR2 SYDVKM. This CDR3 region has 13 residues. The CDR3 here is CATQGRGDTEAFF. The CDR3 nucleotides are TGTGCCACCCAGGGAAGAGGGGACACTGAAGCTTTCTTT.

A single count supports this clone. Here the CDR3 reads CASSLSRAQGKLFF. CDR3 sequence (DNA): TGCGCCAGCAGCTTGTCACGGGCCCAGGGAAAACTGTTTTTT. The rearrangement uses TRBV5-1 and TRBJ1-4, with D possibly matching TRBD1 (5 bases). Germline CDR1 SGHRS, CDR2 YFSETQ. CDR3 length equals 14 residues. V was trimmed by 1 base and J by 10 bases, leaving 14 bases between them. Together with reference TRBV5-1 and TRBJ1-4, the CDR3 gives the full variable domain: KAGVTQTPRYLIKTRGQQVTLSCSPISGHRSVSWYQQTPGQGLQFLFEYFSETQRNKGNFPGRFSGRQFSNSRSEMNVSTLELGDSALYLCASSLSRAQGKLFFGSGTQLSVL.

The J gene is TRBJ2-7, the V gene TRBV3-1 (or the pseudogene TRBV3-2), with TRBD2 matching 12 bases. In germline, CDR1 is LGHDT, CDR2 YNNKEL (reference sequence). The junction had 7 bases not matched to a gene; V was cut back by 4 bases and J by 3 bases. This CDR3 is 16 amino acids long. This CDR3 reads CASSLRTSGDLYEQYF. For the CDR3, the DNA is TGTGCCAGCAGCCTTAGGACTAGCGGGGACCTCTACGAGCAGTACTTC.

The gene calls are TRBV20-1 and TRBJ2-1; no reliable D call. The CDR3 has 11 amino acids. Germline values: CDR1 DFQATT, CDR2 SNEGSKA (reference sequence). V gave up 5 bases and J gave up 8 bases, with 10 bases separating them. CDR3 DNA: TGCAGTGCTCGACGCGGCGATGAGCAGTTCTTC. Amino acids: CSARRGDEQFF.

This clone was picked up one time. For the CDR3, the DNA is TGTGCCAGCAGTCCTGGGGGGGGTAGCAATCAGCCCCAGCATTTT. This translates into CASSPGGGSNQPQHF. The chain carries TRBV6-5 and TRBJ1-5; possible D gene TRBD1, 5 bases. Between the trimmed V and J ends, which lost 5 bases and 0 bases, there was a span of 11 bases. Germline lookup yields CDR1 MNHEY and CDR2 SVGAGI. This CDR3 comprises 15 residues.

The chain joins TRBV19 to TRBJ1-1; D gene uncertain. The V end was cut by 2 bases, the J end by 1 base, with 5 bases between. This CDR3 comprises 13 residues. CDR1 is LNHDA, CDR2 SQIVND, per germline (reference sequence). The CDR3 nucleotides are TGTGCCAGTAGTATATGGGGGAACACTGAAGCTTTCTTT. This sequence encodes CASSIWGNTEAFF.

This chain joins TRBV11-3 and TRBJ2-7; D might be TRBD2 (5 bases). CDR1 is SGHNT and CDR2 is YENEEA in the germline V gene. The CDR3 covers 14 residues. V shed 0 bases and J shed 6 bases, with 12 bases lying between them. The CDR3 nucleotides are TGTGCCAGCAGCTTAGAATCGGGCCGGGGCGAGCAGTACTTC. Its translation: CASSLESGRGEQYF. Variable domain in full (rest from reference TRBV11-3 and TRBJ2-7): EAGVVQSPRYKIIEKKQPVAFWCNPISGHNTLYWYLQNLGQGPELLIRYENEEAVDDSQLPKDRFSAERLKGVDSTLKIQPAELGDSAVYLCASSLESGRGEQYFGPGTRLTVT.

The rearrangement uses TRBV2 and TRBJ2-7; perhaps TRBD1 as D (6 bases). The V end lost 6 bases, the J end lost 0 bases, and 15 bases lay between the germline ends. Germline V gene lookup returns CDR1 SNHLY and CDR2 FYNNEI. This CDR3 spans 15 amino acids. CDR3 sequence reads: CASRGTGTFSYEQYF. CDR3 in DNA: TGTGCCAGCAGAGGAACAGGGACCTTCTCCTACGAGCAGTACTTC. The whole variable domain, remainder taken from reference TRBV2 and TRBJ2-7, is EPEVTQTPSHQVTQMGQEVILRCVPISNHLYFYWYRQILGQKVEFLVSFYNNEISEKSEIFDDQFSVERPDGSNFTLKIRSTKLEDSAMYFCASRGTGTFSYEQYFGPGTRLTVT.

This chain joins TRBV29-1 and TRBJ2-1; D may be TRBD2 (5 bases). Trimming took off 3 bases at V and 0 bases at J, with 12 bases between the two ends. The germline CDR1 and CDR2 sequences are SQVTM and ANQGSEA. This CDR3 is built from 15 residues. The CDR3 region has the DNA TGCAGCGTTGAGAGTCCAGCGGTCTCCTACAATGAGCAGTTCTTC. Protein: CSVESPAVSYNEQFF.

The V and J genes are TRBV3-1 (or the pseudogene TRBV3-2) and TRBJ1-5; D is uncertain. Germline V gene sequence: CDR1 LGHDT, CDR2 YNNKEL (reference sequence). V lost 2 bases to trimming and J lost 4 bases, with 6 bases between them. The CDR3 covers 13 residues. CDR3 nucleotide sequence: TGTGCCAGCAGCCAAACTGGGAATCAGCCCCAGCATTTT. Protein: CASSQTGNQPQHF.

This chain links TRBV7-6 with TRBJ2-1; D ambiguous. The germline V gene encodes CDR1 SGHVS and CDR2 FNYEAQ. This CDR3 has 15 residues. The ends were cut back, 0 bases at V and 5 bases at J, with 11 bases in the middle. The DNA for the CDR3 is TGTGCCAGCAGCTTAGCGGTAGTCAAGAACAATGAGCAGTTCTTC. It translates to CASSLAVVKNNEQFF.

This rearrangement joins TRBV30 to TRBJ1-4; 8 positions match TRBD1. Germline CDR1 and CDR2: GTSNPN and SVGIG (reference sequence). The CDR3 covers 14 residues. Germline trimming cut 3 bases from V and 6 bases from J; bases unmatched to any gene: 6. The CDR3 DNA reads TGTGCCTGGAGAGCCGGGACAGGAGATGAAAAACTGTTTTTT. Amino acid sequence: CAWRAGTGDEKLFF.

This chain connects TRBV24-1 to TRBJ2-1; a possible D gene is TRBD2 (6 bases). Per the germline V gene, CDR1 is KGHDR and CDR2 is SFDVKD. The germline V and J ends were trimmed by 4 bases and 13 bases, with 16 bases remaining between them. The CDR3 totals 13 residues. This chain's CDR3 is CATSESSVKSQFF. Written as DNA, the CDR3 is TGTGCCACCAGTGAATCTAGCGTCAAGAGCCAGTTCTTC.

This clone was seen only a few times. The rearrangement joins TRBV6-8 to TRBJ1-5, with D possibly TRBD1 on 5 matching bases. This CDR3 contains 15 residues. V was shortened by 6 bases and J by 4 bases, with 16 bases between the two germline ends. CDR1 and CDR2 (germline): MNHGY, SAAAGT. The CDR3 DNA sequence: TGTGCCAGCAGGCATTGGGGCAGGGCGAATCAGCCCCAGCATTTT. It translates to CASRHWGRANQPQHF.